This T cell receptor beta chain was sequenced for a study of shared clonotypes between healthy human individuals. Study-level findings and limits: Generation probability values for non-shared clonotypes were lower than those for clonotypes shared by all four donors. Clonotype sharing across a few donors was observed for around 5% of naive CD4 clonotypes.

Here immunoSEQ multiplex PCR was the method, and the copy in TCRdb shows in-frame clones only, minus some. The table lists about 600,000 clones, roughly 96% of them singletons, with about 0.11% in the top ten. About this clone: Its matching antigen is unknown.

It was CD45RO-negative cells, positively selected for CCR7, that made up naive CD8 cells, with terminally differentiated effector memory CD45RA+ cells excluded. Germline V gene sequence: CDR1 LNHDA, CDR2 SQIVND (reference sequence). This CDR3 region has 16 residues. The V segment lost 5 bases and the J segment 2 bases; nucleotides outside the gene matches: 8. Source material: naive CD8+ T cells sorted from blood. The clonotype comes from a young woman in good health. The chain carries TRBV19 and TRBJ2-3, with 9 bases that match TRBD1. The CDR3 nucleotides are TGTGCCAGTAGTGCGCGGGACAGGGAGTACACAGATACGCAGTATTTT. Protein: CASSARDREYTDTQYF.